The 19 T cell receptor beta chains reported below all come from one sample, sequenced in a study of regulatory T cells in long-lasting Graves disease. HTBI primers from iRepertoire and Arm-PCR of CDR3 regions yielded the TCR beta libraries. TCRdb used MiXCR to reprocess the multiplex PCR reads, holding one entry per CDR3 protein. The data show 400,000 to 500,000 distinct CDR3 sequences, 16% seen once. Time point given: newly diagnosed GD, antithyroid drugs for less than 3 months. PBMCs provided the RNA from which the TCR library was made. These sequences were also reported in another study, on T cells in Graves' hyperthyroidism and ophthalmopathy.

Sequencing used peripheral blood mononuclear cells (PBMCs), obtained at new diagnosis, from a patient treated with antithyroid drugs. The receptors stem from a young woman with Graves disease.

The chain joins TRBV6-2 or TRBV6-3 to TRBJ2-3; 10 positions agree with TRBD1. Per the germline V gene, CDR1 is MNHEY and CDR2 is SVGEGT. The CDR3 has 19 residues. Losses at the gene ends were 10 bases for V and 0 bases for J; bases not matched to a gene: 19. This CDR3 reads CATSGATGGRSASTDTQYF. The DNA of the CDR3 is TGTGCCACCAGCGGGGCGACAGGGGGCCGCAGTGCTAGCACAGATACGCAGTATTTT.

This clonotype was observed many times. CDR3 amino acids: CASSYDRLSSYEQYF. CDR3 nucleotide sequence: TGTGCCAGCAGCTACGACAGGCTTAGCTCCTACGAGCAGTACTTC. The genes are TRBV28 and TRBJ2-7; D possibly corresponds to TRBD1 (6 bases). Trimming removed 6 bases from V and 0 bases from J, with 15 bases in between. CDR1 is MDHEN, CDR2 SYDVKM, per germline. This CDR3 region has 15 residues.

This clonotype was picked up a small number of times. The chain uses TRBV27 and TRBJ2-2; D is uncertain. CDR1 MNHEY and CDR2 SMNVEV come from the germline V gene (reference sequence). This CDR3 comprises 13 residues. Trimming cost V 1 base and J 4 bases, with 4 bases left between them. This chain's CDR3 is CASSLYRTGELFF. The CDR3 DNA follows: TGTGCCAGCAGTTTATATCGCACCGGGGAGCTGTTTTTT.

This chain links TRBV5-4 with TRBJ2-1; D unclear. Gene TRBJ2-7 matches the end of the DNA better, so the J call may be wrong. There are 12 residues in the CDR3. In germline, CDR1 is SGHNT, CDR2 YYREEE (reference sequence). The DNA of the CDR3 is TGTGCCAGCAGCCGACTCAAGGGTGAGCAGTACTTC. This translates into CASSRLKGEQYF.

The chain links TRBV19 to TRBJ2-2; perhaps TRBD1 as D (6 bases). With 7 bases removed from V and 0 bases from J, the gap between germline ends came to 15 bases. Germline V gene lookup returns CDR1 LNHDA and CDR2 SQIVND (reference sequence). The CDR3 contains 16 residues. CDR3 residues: CASTPIRGTNTGELFF. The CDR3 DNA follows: TGTGCCAGTACCCCGATAAGGGGGACGAACACCGGGGAGCTGTTTTTT.

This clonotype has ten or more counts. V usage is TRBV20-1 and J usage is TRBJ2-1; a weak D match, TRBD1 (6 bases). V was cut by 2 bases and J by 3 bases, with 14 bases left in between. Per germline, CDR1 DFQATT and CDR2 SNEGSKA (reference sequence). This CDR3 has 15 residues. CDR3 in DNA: TGCAGTGCTAGACCGGGGACAACCCTCTACAATGAGCAGTTCTTC. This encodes CSARPGTTLYNEQFF.

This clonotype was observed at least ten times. CDR3: CASKDGANYGYTF. Written as DNA, the CDR3 is TGTGCCAGCAAGGACGGCGCTAACTATGGCTACACCTTC. The V gene is TRBV11-2, the J gene TRBJ1-2; D not resolved. Germline CDR1 and CDR2: SGHAT and FQNNGV. The CDR3 totals 13 residues. The V and J ends lost 7 bases and 0 bases respectively, with 9 bases between them. Supplemented by reference TRBV11-2 and TRBJ1-2, the full variable domain reads EAGVAQSPRYKIIEKRQSVAFWCNPISGHATLYWYQQILGQGPKLLIQFQNNGVVDDSQLPKDRFSAERLKGVDSTLKIQPAKLEDSAVYLCASKDGANYGYTFGSGTRLTVV.

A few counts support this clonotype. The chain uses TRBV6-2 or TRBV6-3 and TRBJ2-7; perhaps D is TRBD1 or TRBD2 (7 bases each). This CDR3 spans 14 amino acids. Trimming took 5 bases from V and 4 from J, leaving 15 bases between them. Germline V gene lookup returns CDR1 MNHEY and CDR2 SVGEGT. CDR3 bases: TGTGCCAGCAGTAGGGGGGGGACAGCGTACGAGCAGTACTTC. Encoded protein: CASSRGGTAYEQYF.

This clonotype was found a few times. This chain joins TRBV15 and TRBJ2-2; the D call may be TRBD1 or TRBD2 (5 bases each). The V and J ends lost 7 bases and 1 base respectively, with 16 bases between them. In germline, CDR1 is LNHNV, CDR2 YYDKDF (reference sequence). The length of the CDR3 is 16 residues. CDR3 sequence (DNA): TGTGCCACCACCACACGGGACGCCCAGAACACCGGGGAGCTGTTTTTT. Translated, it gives CATTTRDAQNTGELFF.

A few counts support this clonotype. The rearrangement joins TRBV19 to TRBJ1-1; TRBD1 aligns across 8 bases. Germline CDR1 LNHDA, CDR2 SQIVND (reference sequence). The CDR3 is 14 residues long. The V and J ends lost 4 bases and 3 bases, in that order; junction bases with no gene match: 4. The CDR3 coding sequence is TGTGCCAGTAGTAATGGACAGGGATACACTGAAGCTTTCTTT. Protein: CASSNGQGYTEAFF. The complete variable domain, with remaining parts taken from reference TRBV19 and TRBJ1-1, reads DGGITQSPKYLFRKEGQNVTLSCEQNLNHDAMYWYRQDPGQGLRLIYYSQIVNDFQKGDIAEGYSVSREKKESFPLTVTSAQKNPTAFYLCASSNGQGYTEAFFGQGTRLTVV.

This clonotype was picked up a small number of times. The CDR3 bases are TGTGCCAGTAGTACCCGGAGGTCGGGGATCACTGAAGCTTTCTTT. Protein: CASSTRRSGITEAFF. This sequence joins TRBV19 and TRBJ1-1; no reliable D call. V was cut by 4 bases and J by 4 bases, with 16 bases left in between. The CDR3 totals 15 residues. CDR1 and CDR2 from the germline V gene are LNHDA and SQIVND (reference sequence).

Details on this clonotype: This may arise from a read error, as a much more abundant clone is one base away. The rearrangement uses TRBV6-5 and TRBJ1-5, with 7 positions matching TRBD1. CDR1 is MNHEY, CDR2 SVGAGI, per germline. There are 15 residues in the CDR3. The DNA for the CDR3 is TGTGCCGGCAGTTACCTCGACAGGGTGGATCAGCCCCAGCATTTT. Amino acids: CAGSYLDRVDQPQHF.

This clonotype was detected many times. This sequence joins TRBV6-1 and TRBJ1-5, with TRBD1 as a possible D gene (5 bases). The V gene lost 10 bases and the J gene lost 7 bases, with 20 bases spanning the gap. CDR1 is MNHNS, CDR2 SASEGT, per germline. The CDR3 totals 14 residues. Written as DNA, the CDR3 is TGTGCCACGACGCGAGAAGGGGCTGGGCAGCCCCAGCATTTT. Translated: CATTREGAGQPQHF.

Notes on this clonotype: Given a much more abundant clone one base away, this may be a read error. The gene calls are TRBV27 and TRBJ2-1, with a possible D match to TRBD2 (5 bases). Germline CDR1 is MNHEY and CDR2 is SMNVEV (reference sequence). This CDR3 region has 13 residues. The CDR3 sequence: CASSLLAYNERFF. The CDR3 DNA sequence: TGTGCCAGCAGTTTACTAGCCTACAATGAGCGGTTCTTC.

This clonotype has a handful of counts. CDR3 protein: CSVDLGEGLAGELFF. The CDR3 DNA sequence: TGCAGCGTTGACCTCGGAGAGGGGTTGGCCGGGGAGCTGTTTTTT. The chain carries TRBV29-1 and TRBJ2-2, with D tentatively TRBD1 or TRBD2 (5 bases each). Trimming shortened V by 3 bases and J by 6 bases, and 17 bases separated the two germline ends. CDR1 and CDR2 from the germline V gene are SQVTM and ANQGSEA. This CDR3 region has 15 residues.

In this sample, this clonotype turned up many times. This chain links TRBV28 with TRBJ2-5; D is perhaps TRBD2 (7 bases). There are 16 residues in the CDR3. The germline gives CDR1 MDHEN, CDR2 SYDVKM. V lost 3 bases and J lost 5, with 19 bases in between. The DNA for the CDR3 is TGTGCCAGCAGTTTTACGGGGGCGGGAGTTTTGGAGACCCAGTACTTC. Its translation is CASSFTGAGVLETQYF.

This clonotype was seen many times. CDR3 coding DNA: TGTGCCAGCAGCGGATTGACAGGGTTGGGGAATCAGCCCCAGCATTTT. This translates into CASSGLTGLGNQPQHF. J is TRBJ1-5 and V is TRBV7-8, with 7 bases lining up with TRBD1. CDR3 length: 16 amino acids. V shed 5 bases and J 4 bases; nucleotides not matched to a gene: 11. Germline V gene data show CDR1 as SGHVS and CDR2 as FQNEAQ. The complete variable domain, with remaining parts taken from reference TRBV7-8 and TRBJ1-5, reads GAGVSQSPRYKVAKRGQDVALRCDPISGHVSLFWYQQALGQGPEFLTYFQNEAQLDKSGLPSDRFFAERPEGSVSTLKIQRTQQEDSAVYLCASSGLTGLGNQPQHFGDGTRLSIL.

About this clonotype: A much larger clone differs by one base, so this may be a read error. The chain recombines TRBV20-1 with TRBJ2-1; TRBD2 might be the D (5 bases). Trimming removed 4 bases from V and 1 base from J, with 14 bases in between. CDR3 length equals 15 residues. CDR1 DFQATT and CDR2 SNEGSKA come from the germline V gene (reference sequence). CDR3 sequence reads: CSAKASGRSYNEQFF. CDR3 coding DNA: TGCAGTGCTAAAGCCAGCGGTAGATCCTACAATGAGCAGTTCTTC.

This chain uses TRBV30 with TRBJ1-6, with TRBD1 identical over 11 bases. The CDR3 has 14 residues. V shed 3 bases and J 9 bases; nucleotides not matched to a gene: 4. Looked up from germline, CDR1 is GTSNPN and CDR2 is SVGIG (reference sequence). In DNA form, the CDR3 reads TGTGCCTGGAGAGGGACAGGGGGTAGTTCACCCCTCCACTTT. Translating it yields CAWRGTGGSSPLHF.